Shown below are 9 T cell receptor beta chains from a single sample sequenced in a study of T-cell memory formation after mild COVID-19. TCRdb analysed the 5' RACE reads with MiXCR anew, one entry per CDR3 protein. The table lists some 40,000 distinct CDR3 sequences, less than 7.5% of them singletons. The sequenced sample was PBMCs or a T cell subset sorted from them (not recorded which). The receptor set was obtained from a man aged 18 to 30 who had mild COVID-19 (a few samples of this study predate the infection). Cell type and time point are not known.

The V call is TRBV19, the J call TRBJ2-3; D is ambiguous. Trimming took 8 bases from V and 4 from J, leaving 13 bases between them. Germline V gene sequence: CDR1 LNHDA, CDR2 SQIVND (reference sequence). The CDR3 runs to 13 residues. The DNA for the CDR3 is TGTGCCAGTGCCGCGTCCAACTCAGATACGCAGTATTTT. This translates into CASAASNSDTQYF.

The rearrangement links TRBV4-1 to TRBJ2-3; 9 bases are shared with TRBD1. The length of the CDR3 is 17 residues. From germline, CDR1 is MGHRA and CDR2 YSYEKL. V gave up 0 bases and J gave up 4 bases; unmatched junction bases: 8. This CDR3 reads CASSQDRGQGTPDTQYF. CDR3 DNA sequence: TGCGCCAGCAGCCAAGATCGAGGACAGGGGACGCCAGATACGCAGTATTTT.

This clonotype was recorded a few times. The chain carries TRBV5-5 and TRBJ1-2, with 8 bases that match TRBD1. Germline values: CDR1 SGHKS, CDR2 YYEKEE (reference sequence). Losses at the gene ends were 4 bases for V and 0 bases for J; bases not matched to a gene: 5. The CDR3 has 15 amino acids. The chain's CDR3 is CASSPTGGANYGYTF. The CDR3 region has the DNA TGTGCCAGCAGCCCTACAGGGGGTGCTAACTATGGCTACACCTTC. The variable domain in full, with the rest retrieved from reference TRBV5-5 and TRBJ1-2, is DAGVTQSPTHLIKTRGQQVTLRCSPISGHKSVSWYQQVLGQGPQFIFQYYEKEERGRGNFPDRFSARQFPNYSSELNVNALLLGDSALYLCASSPTGGANYGYTFGSGTRLTVV.

The V gene is TRBV4-1, the J gene TRBJ2-3; no definite D call. V was clipped by 0 bases and J by 0 bases, with 10 bases between them. From germline, CDR1 is MGHRA and CDR2 YSYEKL. This CDR3 spans 16 amino acids. The DNA for the CDR3 is TGCGCCAGCAGCCAAGAGGGGTTCCCTAGCACAGATACGCAGTATTTT. This sequence encodes CASSQEGFPSTDTQYF.

This clonotype was seen repeatedly, ten times or more. This chain connects TRBV28 to TRBJ1-2; 10 bases line up with TRBD1. The length of the CDR3 is 16 residues. CDR1 and CDR2 from the germline V gene are MDHEN and SYDVKM. V shed 7 bases, J shed 3 bases, and the junction held 11 bases outside the gene matches. The CDR3 region is CASIPGQGILYYGYTF. CDR3 DNA: TGTGCCAGCATTCCGGGACAGGGGATCCTCTACTATGGCTACACCTTC.

This clonotype was recorded a few times. The chain combines TRBV12-3 or TRBV12-4 with TRBJ2-7, with a weak D call TRBD2 (6 bases). Trimming cost V 6 bases and J 0 bases, with 12 bases left between them. The CDR3 is 14 amino acids. CDR3 nucleotide sequence: TGTGCCAGCAGCGGGACTGCTAGCTCCTACGAGCAGTACTTC. It encodes CASSGTASSYEQYF.

The count of this clonotype is one. The chain recombines TRBV12-3 or TRBV12-4 with TRBJ2-5; no clear D. This CDR3 is built from 11 residues. This CDR3 reads CAGSRRETQYF. The CDR3 DNA is TGTGCAGGCAGTCGCAGAGAGACCCAGTACTTC.

The chain employs TRBV6-1 and TRBJ2-1; 8 bases are a match to TRBD1. V shed 1 base and J 10 bases; nucleotides not matched to a gene: 12. In germline, CDR1 is MNHNS, CDR2 SASEGT. CDR3 length: 16 residues. The CDR3 loop reads CASSEGLQGVGGEQFF. The CDR3 coding sequence is TGTGCCAGCAGTGAAGGTTTACAGGGGGTCGGGGGCGAGCAGTTCTTC.

The chain has TRBV24-1 and TRBJ2-3; 14 nucleotides match TRBD2. Germline-derived CDR1 and CDR2 are KGHDR and SFDVKD. The CDR3 is 19 residues long. Unmatched junction bases numbered 11, after V lost 7 bases and J lost 0 bases. CDR3 coding DNA: TGTGCCACCAGCCCCCTGGGGACTAGCGGGGGATCTAGCACAGATACGCAGTATTTT. Translated: CATSPLGTSGGSSTDTQYF.